Below, 10 T cell receptor beta chains from the same sample are listed, as sequenced in a study of cytomegalovirus exposure and HLA in healthy donors. The PCR contained 60 Vbeta and 13 Jbeta primers. Data came from immunoSEQ multiplex PCR; TCRdb stores just in-frame clones and leaves some out. The repertoire holds some 150,000 clones, with around 9% as singletons. Sequencing was carried out using PBMCs. The receptors stem from a woman in her thirties or forties in good health and CMV-seropositive.

The CDR3 spells CASSLGGQGITDTQYF. In DNA form, the CDR3 reads TGCGCCAGCAGCTTGGGCGGACAGGGAATCACAGATACGCAGTATTTT. The J gene is TRBJ2-3, the V gene TRBV5-1; TRBD1 matches 8 bases. The ends lost 0 bases at V and 2 bases at J; junction bases unmatched: 5. CDR3 size: 16 residues. CDR1 is SGHRS, CDR2 YFSETQ, per germline. Together with reference TRBV5-1 and TRBJ2-3, the CDR3 gives the full variable domain: KAGVTQTPRYLIKTRGQQVTLSCSPISGHRSVSWYQQTPGQGLQFLFEYFSETQRNKGNFPGRFSGRQFSNSRSEMNVSTLELGDSALYLCASSLGGQGITDTQYFGPGTRLTVL.

V and J are TRBV6-1 and TRBJ1-6; TRBD1 aligns across 7 bases. This CDR3 region has 19 residues. The germline CDR1 and CDR2 sequences are MNHNS and SASEGT. V shed 2 bases, J shed 0 bases, and the junction held 10 bases outside the gene matches. CDR3 amino acids: CASSEFVGGSNSYNSPLHF. DNA of the CDR3: TGTGCCAGCAGTGAATTTGTAGGGGGCTCCAACTCCTATAATTCACCCCTCCACTTT.

The V and J genes are TRBV5-1 and TRBJ2-5, with 9 bases matching TRBD2. V lost 3 bases to trimming and J lost 4 bases; unmatched junction nucleotides: 10. The CDR3 is 16 residues long. The germline V gene has CDR1 SGHRS and CDR2 YFSETQ. The CDR3 spells CASSSKGLALGETQYF. Here the CDR3 DNA reads TGCGCCAGCAGCTCGAAAGGACTAGCGCTGGGAGAGACCCAGTACTTC.

This clone appeared a few times. This chain links TRBV11-3 with TRBJ1-1; 8 bases line up with TRBD1. The CDR3 contains 15 residues. V shed 4 bases and J 3 bases; nucleotides not matched to a gene: 7. The germline V gene has CDR1 SGHNT and CDR2 YENEEA. The DNA of the CDR3 is TGTGCCAGCAGCTCTTCAGGGGGCGAGGACACTGAAGCTTTCTTT. Its protein product is CASSSSGGEDTEAFF. Supplemented by reference TRBV11-3 and TRBJ1-1, the full variable domain reads EAGVVQSPRYKIIEKKQPVAFWCNPISGHNTLYWYLQNLGQGPELLIRYENEEAVDDSQLPKDRFSAERLKGVDSTLKIQPAELGDSAVYLCASSSSGGEDTEAFFGQGTRLTVV.

CDR3 protein: CASSQDLQAEDTEAFF. CDR3 in DNA: TGCGCCAGCAGCCAAGATCTGCAGGCTGAAGACACTGAAGCTTTCTTT. The rearrangement joins TRBV4-3 to TRBJ1-1; D not certain. The CDR3 length is 16 residues. The V gene's germline CDR1 is LGHNA and CDR2 YSLEER. Trimming removed 0 bases from V and 3 bases from J, with 14 bases in between.

This rearrangement joins TRBV7-9 to TRBJ1-4, with 11 positions matching TRBD1. The V segment lost 5 bases and the J segment 7 bases; nucleotides outside the gene matches: 15. The CDR3 is made up of 18 amino acids. Germline assignment: CDR1 SEHNR and CDR2 FQNEAQ (reference sequence). The CDR3 reads CASSTGTGTGGRSEKLFF. In nucleotides, the CDR3 is TGTGCCAGCAGCACGGGAACCGGGACAGGGGGGAGGAGTGAAAAACTGTTTTTT.

The chain combines TRBV6-5 with TRBJ2-7, with 7 bases that match TRBD2. The CDR3 is 13 amino acids. The V segment lost 7 bases and the J segment 6 bases; nucleotides outside the gene matches: 9. From germline, CDR1 is MNHEY and CDR2 SVGAGI. DNA for the CDR3: TGTGCCAGCACGACACCTGGGGGGGGCGAGCAGTACTTC. Its protein product is CASTTPGGGEQYF.

In its sample, this clone was seen a few times. J is TRBJ2-2 and V is TRBV4-2, with D possibly matching TRBD1 (5 bases). The germline V and J ends were trimmed by 0 bases and 3 bases, with 8 bases remaining between them. The CDR3 contains 15 residues. CDR1 LGHNA and CDR2 YNFKEQ come from the germline V gene. As DNA, the CDR3 is TGTGCCAGCAGCCAAGATCGCAGGGACACCGGGGAGCTGTTTTTT. The encoded protein is CASSQDRRDTGELFF.

V and J are TRBV7-2 and TRBJ1-2; the D gene is possibly TRBD1 (6 bases). Germline V CDR1 and CDR2: SGHTA, FQGNSA. The CDR3 sequence is 21 residues long. The germline V and J ends were trimmed by 0 bases and 7 bases, with 33 bases remaining between them. CDR3 protein: CASSLAVLPVGGLEDNCGYTF. CDR3 bases: TGTGCCAGCAGCTTAGCGGTCCTTCCCGTGGGGGGGCTGGAGGATAATTGTGGCTACACCTTC.

This clone was counted only a few times. The chain links TRBV6-1 to TRBJ2-5; TRBD1 is a possible D gene (6 bases). V was trimmed by 5 bases and J by 4 bases, leaving 17 bases between them. The length of the CDR3 is 15 residues. Germline V gene sequence: CDR1 MNHNS, CDR2 SASEGT. The CDR3 sequence: CASSFTGSGGETQYF. Here the CDR3 DNA reads TGTGCCAGCAGTTTCACAGGGTCGGGTGGAGAGACCCAGTACTTC.